The entry that follows covers one T cell receptor (beta chain) sequence. The sample holds a few counts of this clonotype. Its recognized antigen is unknown. No much larger clonotype is one base removed from it; base qualities were not supplied. The data stem from a study of blood T cells in healthy people across ages (dated by TCRdb to the mid-2010s). With regard to the full study: In model experiments, template switching captured roughly one uniquely barcoded TCR beta cDNA molecule for every two T cells. Four age groups were formed from the donors: young (average roughly 15 years), middle-aged (around 37), aged (approximately 60) and long-lived (about 80). Donors of different ages were randomly distributed across sequencing lanes to avoid experimental bias. For two donors (one aged 18 to 29 and one aged 80 or older), the study analyzed two additional independent replicas of 1 million unique cDNA reads from the same blood draw. To track age-related changes in TCR beta repertoire diversity, the study relied on deep sequencing normalized with unique cDNA molecular identifiers. Points the paper makes about the study in general: A strong correlation was found between observed TCR beta diversity and the percentage of naive T cells measured by flow cytometry. Conclusive comparison of naive and antigen-experienced compartments was prevented by the profiling of bulk unsorted PBMCs. As age increased, observed TCR beta diversity per million T cells dropped in a roughly linear way, and a significant reduction was already evident by age around 41. Compared with the aged group, more naive CD4+ T cells, fewer expanded clones and increased TCR diversity were shown by the long-lived group, suggesting age selection. Estimates of total diversity based on one million sequenced T cells were regarded as lower bounds and as underestimates. The CMV infection status of donors was not known, potentially confounding age-related changes in expanded clonotypes.

The donors were roughly 40 Caucasian individuals from Russia, aged 6 to 90 years, who were systemically healthy. Approximately 9.3 milliliters of peripheral blood were collected from each donor into EDTA-treated Vacutainer tubes. Ficoll-Paque density-gradient centrifugation was used to isolate PBMCs, with at least 7 million per sample. Trizol reagent was used to extract total RNA from the PBMCs, yielding at least 5.5 micrograms per sample. The percentages of naive CD45RAhigh/CD27high T cells were determined by flow cytometry on a PBMC aliquot from every donor. Deletion took 2 bases off V and 7 bases off J, with a span of 5 bases between the germline ends. Reading the germline V gene (reference sequence) gives CDR1 PRHDT and CDR2 FYEKMQ. CDR3 length: 12 amino acids, cysteine to phenylalanine. The retained sequence is limited to the CDR3, 36 bases, with the frame set at the first base. Library generation was performed with 5' RACE. TCRdb records Illumina HiSeq 2500 as the sequencer. A second PCR of about 7 to 12 cycles was run with a J-beta primer mix and a sample-barcoded 5' primer. Each TCR beta cDNA molecule received a unique molecular identifier from a template-switch 5' adaptor carrying 12 random nucleotides. Each sample yielded at least 2.5 million CDR3-containing paired-end reads. The Mint cDNA synthesis kit, primed by a TRBC-specific oligonucleotide, was used to synthesize first-strand cDNA from all RNA. After uracil-DNA glycosylase treatment, a first 18-cycle PCR used universal primers M1SS and BC2_uni_R on all cDNA. For the original study's pipeline: Normalization of each sample was performed by random selection of 1 million high-quality reads, each carrying a distinct molecular identifier. Instead of being binned into consensus sequences, reads with shared molecular identifiers were discarded. CDR3 identification, clonotype clustering and error correction used MiTCR with a Q25 quality threshold and the strictest error-elimination algorithm. Lower-bound total TCR beta diversity was estimated with a nonparametric unseen species model using Euler transformation. The public reads were reanalyzed by TCRdb: fastp trimming at Q25, MiXCR alignment, in-frame beta chains only. CDR3 protein sequences are deduplicated, and each keeps its most common genes and DNA. The V and J calls, along with clone size, are taken from TCRdb and not from the paper's own processing. Counted in this sample were some 880,000 distinct CDR3 sequences; around 36% of them appeared once. Roughly 13% of the sample is held by the ten biggest clonotypes.

Recombination linked TRBV13 to TRBJ2-2, with the D gene too uncertain to name. The sequence came from a man between 18 and 35 years old in good health. The sequenced material came from blood. The DNA sequence is given as TGTGCCAGCAGCTTACCAATCGGGGAGCTGTTTTTT. Its coded protein is CASSLPIGELFF.